This T cell receptor (beta chain) was observed in a study of blood T cell repertoires in COVID-19. Study at large: From the United States, Italy and Spain came samples of acute and convalescent COVID-19.

Assay used: immunoSEQ multiplex PCR; TCRdb lists only in-frame clones, some missing. The sample yields around 250,000 clones, approximately 85% seen once. J was trimmed by 0 bases and V by 7 bases; bases with no gene match: 6. The CDR3 loop spans 14 amino acids. Germline V gene data show CDR1 as MNHEY and CDR2 as SMNVEV (reference sequence). The chain recombines TRBV27 with TRBJ2-7; 7 positions agree with TRBD1. The sample taken for sequencing was peripheral blood. The source of this sequence is a man at least 80 years old with acute or convalescent COVID-19. This CDR3 is CASKPGQHSYEQYF. The CDR3 DNA reads TGTGCCAGCAAGCCGGGACAGCACTCCTACGAGCAGTACTTC.